A single sample gave rise to the 12 T cell receptor beta chains below, sequenced in a study of control samples from healthy donors and cancer patients (dated by TCRdb to about 2020). The library was generated by the immunoSEQ multiplex PCR assay. As stored in TCRdb, this immuneACCESS dataset retains in-frame rearrangements with V and J assigned. A fraction of the clones does not appear; measured against another copy, unresolved V genes explain less than half of the discrepancy, and the remainder lacks a known reason. The sample has under 450,000 clones on record, roughly 90% of them singletons. Roughly 6.4% of the sample is held by the ten biggest clonotypes. What was sequenced was PBMCs. The receptors here all came from a man aged 35 to 55 with head and neck cancer.

The V and J genes are TRBV23-1 and TRBJ2-4, with D perhaps TRBD1 or TRBD2 (6 bases each). Being an ORF, TRBV23-1 has a function that is uncertain. V shed 0 bases and J shed 3 bases, with 27 bases lying between them. The CDR3 has 21 amino acids. CDR3 loop: CASSQSGWRGLGKKDKNIQYF. DNA for the CDR3: TGCGCCAGCAGTCAATCCGGGTGGAGGGGGTTGGGAAAAAAGGACAAAAACATTCAGTACTTC.

This chain uses TRBV5-6 with TRBJ2-7; 12 bases fit TRBD1. CDR3 size: 15 residues. From germline, CDR1 is SGHDT and CDR2 YYEEEE. The J segment lost 3 bases and the V segment lost 0 bases, leaving 1 base of the junction unmatched. In nucleotides, the CDR3 is TGTGCCAGCAGCTTGGGGGACAGGGGGCTCTACGAGCAGTACTTC. It encodes CASSLGDRGLYEQYF.

This chain uses TRBV18 with TRBJ1-2; a weak D match, TRBD1 (5 bases). CDR1 is KGHSH and CDR2 is LQKENI in the germline V gene. The CDR3 extends over 15 amino acids. The V end was cut by 8 bases, the J end by 0 bases, with 16 bases between. In nucleotides, the CDR3 is TGTGCCAGCCCGGGGCAAGGGAACACTAACTATGGCTACACCTTC. Translation: CASPGQGNTNYGYTF.

This clone has a handful of counts. The rearrangement uses TRBV6-5 and TRBJ2-5; a weak D match, TRBD2 (6 bases). Germline assignment: CDR1 MNHEY and CDR2 SVGAGI. Deletions cut 6 bases from V and 3 bases from J, with 8 bases between. The CDR3 length is 12 residues. The CDR3 is CASSGGEETQYF. CDR3 DNA: TGTGCCAGCAGCGGGGGTGAAGAGACCCAGTACTTC.

About this clone itself: The sample carries other DNA sequences with the same CDR3. The chain couples TRBV5-1 to TRBJ2-2, with 8 positions matching TRBD2. From germline, CDR1 is SGHRS and CDR2 YFSETQ. V gave up 0 bases and J gave up 4 bases; unmatched junction bases: 2. CDR3 length: 15 amino acids. This CDR3 is CASSLGLAGTGELFF. The CDR3 nucleotides read TGCGCCAGCAGCTTGGGGCTAGCGGGCACCGGGGAGCTGTTTTTT.

The chain combines TRBV11-3 with TRBJ2-1; weak D call: TRBD1 (6 bases). Trimming cost V 5 bases and J 7 bases, with 12 bases left between them. The CDR3 spans 13 residues. Germline loops: CDR1 SGHNT, CDR2 YENEEA. The CDR3 DNA is TGTGCCAGCAGCGGGGGCTACGGGAATGAGCAGTTCTTC. Its protein is CASSGGYGNEQFF. The whole variable domain, remainder taken from reference TRBV11-3 and TRBJ2-1, is EAGVVQSPRYKIIEKKQPVAFWCNPISGHNTLYWYLQNLGQGPELLIRYENEEAVDDSQLPKDRFSAERLKGVDSTLKIQPAELGDSAVYLCASSGGYGNEQFFGPGTRLTVL.

The rearrangement links TRBV19 to TRBJ1-5; D is undetermined. The CDR3 covers 15 residues. V lost 6 bases to trimming and J lost 9 bases, with 21 bases between them. The germline V gene encodes CDR1 LNHDA and CDR2 SQIVND (reference sequence). This CDR3 reads CASSYGPYTEGPQHF. The CDR3 DNA follows: TGTGCCAGTAGCTACGGCCCTTATACGGAGGGGCCCCAGCATTTT.

The chain uses TRBV29-1 and TRBJ2-5, with 7 nucleotides matching TRBD2. The CDR3 length is 12 residues. CDR1 SQVTM and CDR2 ANQGSEA come from the germline V gene. V gave up 4 bases and J gave up 4 bases; unmatched junction bases: 3. The CDR3, as DNA: TGCAGCGTTGCGGGGGAGGGAGAGACCCAGTACTTC. This sequence encodes CSVAGEGETQYF.

To note about this clone: The same CDR3 also results from other DNA sequences found in this sample. The CDR3 here is CASSLGSSYNEQFF. The CDR3 region has the DNA TGTGCCAGCAGCTTGGGTAGCTCCTACAATGAGCAGTTCTTC. The chain employs TRBV7-9 and TRBJ2-1; D gene unclear. V dropped 3 bases and J dropped 0 bases, with 6 bases sitting between them. The germline gives CDR1 SEHNR, CDR2 FQNEAQ (reference sequence). CDR3 size: 14 residues.

This clone was picked up a small number of times. J is TRBJ2-1 and V is TRBV5-8; 9 bases are shared with TRBD2. The CDR3 loop spans 14 amino acids. With 3 bases clipped from V and 7 bases from J, the junction kept 5 bases outside the gene matches. Germline CDR1 and CDR2: SGHTS and YDEGEE. The CDR3: CASSYAGGNNEQFF. The CDR3 bases are TGTGCCAGCAGCTATGCGGGAGGGAATAATGAGCAGTTCTTC.

The count of this clone is one. The chain carries TRBV19 and TRBJ2-4; maybe TRBD2 (5 bases). The length of the CDR3 is 15 residues. Germline V CDR1 and CDR2: LNHDA, SQIVND (reference sequence). Between the trimmed V and J ends, which lost 4 bases and 8 bases, there was a span of 18 bases. The CDR3 bases are TGTGCCAGTAGTAATGAGGCGGGCCCAGAGGACATTCAGTACTTC. Its translation: CASSNEAGPEDIQYF.

This chain connects TRBV9 to TRBJ1-1, with unresolved D. CDR3 length: 13 amino acids. Trimming took 0 bases from V and 5 from J, leaving 8 bases between them. Germline CDR1 reads SGDLS; CDR2 reads YYNGEE. In DNA, the CDR3 is TGTGCCAGCAGCGTAGGGGGATATACTGAAGCTTTCTTT. Translation gives CASSVGGYTEAFF.